A single TCR beta chain is shown here with its context. Its antigen is not identified. This record belongs to a study of T cell responses to AZD1222 COVID-19 vaccine. Study observations and caveats: Only six or seven AZD1222 recipients tested seropositive at baseline. Two doses of AZD1222 preceded a rise in Spike-specific TCR breadth and depth.

This CDR3 is built from 15 residues. V gave up 4 bases and J gave up 3 bases; unmatched junction bases: 11. Germline V gives CDR1 SQVTM, CDR2 ANQGSEA. Sequencing was performed with immunoSEQ multiplex PCR; in TCRdb, only in-frame clones are kept and a portion is missing. Here the sample spans roughly 120,000 clones, 85% to 90% being singletons. The specimen comprised peripheral blood, sampled on day 0 of AZD1222 vaccination. The rearrangement links TRBV29-1 to TRBJ2-7; TRBD1 matches at 8 bases. This receptor was identified in an adult in good health. This CDR3 reads CSVVFFGQGSYEQYF. CDR3 nucleotides: TGCAGCGTTGTGTTTTTTGGACAGGGAAGCTACGAGCAGTACTTC.